This record covers a single T cell receptor beta chain. Which antigen it targets is not known. Per-base qualities were not stored, and no clone one base away is much larger. Including cysteine and phenylalanine, the CDR3 has 13 amino acids. Only the CDR3 portion is preserved as DNA: 39 bases, with reading frame beginning at the first base. In the germline V gene, CDR1 corresponds to MNHEY and CDR2 to SVGAGI. V is pared back by 5 bases and J by 3 bases, with 10 bases lying between the germline termini. TCRbeta CDR3 regions were amplified from genomic DNA using the immunoSEQ Assay, a bias-controlled multiplex PCR. In the authors' own workflow: The number of nucleated cells in each sample was estimated from the amplification of reference gene primers within the assay. To quantify the absolute abundance of each unique TCRbeta CDR3 rearrangement, sequence reads were collapsed and filtered. Productive Simpson clonality was computed per sample as the square root of Simpson's diversity index over productive rearrangements. In its TCRdb copy, this immuneACCESS table keeps in-frame sequences only and misses some clones. Where compared with another copy, unresolved V genes explain less than half of these, and the others have no known cause. V and J calls plus clone size are reproduced from that table; the DNA served to infer D and trimming. The sample contains around 200,000 clones, around four fifths of them found a single time. The top ten clonotypes cover 13% to 15% of the sample.

In Seattle, one collaborating source enrolled patients while the infection was active and tracked those patients longitudinally over the course of disease. The collaborating institutions used their own protocols to collect whole blood in K2EDTA tubes. Collaborator samples were shipped for TCRbeta analysis as frozen whole blood, isolated PBMCs, or DNA extracted from either sample type. This sample is part of a study of blood T cell repertoires in COVID-19 (dated by TCRdb to about 2020). General notes on the study: Samples from collaborators originated in the United States, Italy and Spain and spanned both the acute and convalescent phases of COVID-19. The prospective study material was composed of cDNA or gDNA derived from T cells, B-cell-depleted T cells, or PBMCs. Nearly every sample came with metadata listing a de-identified subject ID, COVID-19 status, age in years and sex. The repertoires were made available in a free public database intended to serve as a resource for research on the immune response to SARS-CoV-2. Samples were obtained from the ongoing ImmuneRACE study (first 160 participants) and from 1,000 to 1,500 subjects provided by 6 global collaborators. Subjects who had been exposed to COVID-19, were actively infected with it, or had recovered from it provided the deeply sampled blood TCRbeta repertoires that made up the dataset. Where available, HLA class I and class II types were obtained from metadata supplied by the sample provider rather than from assay-based typing.

Findings and caveats that apply to the study as a whole: Clinical and demographic metadata were provided uncurated, with the amount varying by source and participant.

The V gene is TRBV6-5 and the J gene is TRBJ1-1; a confident D gene designation cannot be given. This receptor was identified in a woman in her 70s with COVID-19, enrolled during active disease. The material sequenced was peripheral blood. CDR3 reads: CASSPEGYTEAFF. The nucleotides are TGTGCCAGCAGTCCAGAGGGATACACTGAAGCTTTCTTT.